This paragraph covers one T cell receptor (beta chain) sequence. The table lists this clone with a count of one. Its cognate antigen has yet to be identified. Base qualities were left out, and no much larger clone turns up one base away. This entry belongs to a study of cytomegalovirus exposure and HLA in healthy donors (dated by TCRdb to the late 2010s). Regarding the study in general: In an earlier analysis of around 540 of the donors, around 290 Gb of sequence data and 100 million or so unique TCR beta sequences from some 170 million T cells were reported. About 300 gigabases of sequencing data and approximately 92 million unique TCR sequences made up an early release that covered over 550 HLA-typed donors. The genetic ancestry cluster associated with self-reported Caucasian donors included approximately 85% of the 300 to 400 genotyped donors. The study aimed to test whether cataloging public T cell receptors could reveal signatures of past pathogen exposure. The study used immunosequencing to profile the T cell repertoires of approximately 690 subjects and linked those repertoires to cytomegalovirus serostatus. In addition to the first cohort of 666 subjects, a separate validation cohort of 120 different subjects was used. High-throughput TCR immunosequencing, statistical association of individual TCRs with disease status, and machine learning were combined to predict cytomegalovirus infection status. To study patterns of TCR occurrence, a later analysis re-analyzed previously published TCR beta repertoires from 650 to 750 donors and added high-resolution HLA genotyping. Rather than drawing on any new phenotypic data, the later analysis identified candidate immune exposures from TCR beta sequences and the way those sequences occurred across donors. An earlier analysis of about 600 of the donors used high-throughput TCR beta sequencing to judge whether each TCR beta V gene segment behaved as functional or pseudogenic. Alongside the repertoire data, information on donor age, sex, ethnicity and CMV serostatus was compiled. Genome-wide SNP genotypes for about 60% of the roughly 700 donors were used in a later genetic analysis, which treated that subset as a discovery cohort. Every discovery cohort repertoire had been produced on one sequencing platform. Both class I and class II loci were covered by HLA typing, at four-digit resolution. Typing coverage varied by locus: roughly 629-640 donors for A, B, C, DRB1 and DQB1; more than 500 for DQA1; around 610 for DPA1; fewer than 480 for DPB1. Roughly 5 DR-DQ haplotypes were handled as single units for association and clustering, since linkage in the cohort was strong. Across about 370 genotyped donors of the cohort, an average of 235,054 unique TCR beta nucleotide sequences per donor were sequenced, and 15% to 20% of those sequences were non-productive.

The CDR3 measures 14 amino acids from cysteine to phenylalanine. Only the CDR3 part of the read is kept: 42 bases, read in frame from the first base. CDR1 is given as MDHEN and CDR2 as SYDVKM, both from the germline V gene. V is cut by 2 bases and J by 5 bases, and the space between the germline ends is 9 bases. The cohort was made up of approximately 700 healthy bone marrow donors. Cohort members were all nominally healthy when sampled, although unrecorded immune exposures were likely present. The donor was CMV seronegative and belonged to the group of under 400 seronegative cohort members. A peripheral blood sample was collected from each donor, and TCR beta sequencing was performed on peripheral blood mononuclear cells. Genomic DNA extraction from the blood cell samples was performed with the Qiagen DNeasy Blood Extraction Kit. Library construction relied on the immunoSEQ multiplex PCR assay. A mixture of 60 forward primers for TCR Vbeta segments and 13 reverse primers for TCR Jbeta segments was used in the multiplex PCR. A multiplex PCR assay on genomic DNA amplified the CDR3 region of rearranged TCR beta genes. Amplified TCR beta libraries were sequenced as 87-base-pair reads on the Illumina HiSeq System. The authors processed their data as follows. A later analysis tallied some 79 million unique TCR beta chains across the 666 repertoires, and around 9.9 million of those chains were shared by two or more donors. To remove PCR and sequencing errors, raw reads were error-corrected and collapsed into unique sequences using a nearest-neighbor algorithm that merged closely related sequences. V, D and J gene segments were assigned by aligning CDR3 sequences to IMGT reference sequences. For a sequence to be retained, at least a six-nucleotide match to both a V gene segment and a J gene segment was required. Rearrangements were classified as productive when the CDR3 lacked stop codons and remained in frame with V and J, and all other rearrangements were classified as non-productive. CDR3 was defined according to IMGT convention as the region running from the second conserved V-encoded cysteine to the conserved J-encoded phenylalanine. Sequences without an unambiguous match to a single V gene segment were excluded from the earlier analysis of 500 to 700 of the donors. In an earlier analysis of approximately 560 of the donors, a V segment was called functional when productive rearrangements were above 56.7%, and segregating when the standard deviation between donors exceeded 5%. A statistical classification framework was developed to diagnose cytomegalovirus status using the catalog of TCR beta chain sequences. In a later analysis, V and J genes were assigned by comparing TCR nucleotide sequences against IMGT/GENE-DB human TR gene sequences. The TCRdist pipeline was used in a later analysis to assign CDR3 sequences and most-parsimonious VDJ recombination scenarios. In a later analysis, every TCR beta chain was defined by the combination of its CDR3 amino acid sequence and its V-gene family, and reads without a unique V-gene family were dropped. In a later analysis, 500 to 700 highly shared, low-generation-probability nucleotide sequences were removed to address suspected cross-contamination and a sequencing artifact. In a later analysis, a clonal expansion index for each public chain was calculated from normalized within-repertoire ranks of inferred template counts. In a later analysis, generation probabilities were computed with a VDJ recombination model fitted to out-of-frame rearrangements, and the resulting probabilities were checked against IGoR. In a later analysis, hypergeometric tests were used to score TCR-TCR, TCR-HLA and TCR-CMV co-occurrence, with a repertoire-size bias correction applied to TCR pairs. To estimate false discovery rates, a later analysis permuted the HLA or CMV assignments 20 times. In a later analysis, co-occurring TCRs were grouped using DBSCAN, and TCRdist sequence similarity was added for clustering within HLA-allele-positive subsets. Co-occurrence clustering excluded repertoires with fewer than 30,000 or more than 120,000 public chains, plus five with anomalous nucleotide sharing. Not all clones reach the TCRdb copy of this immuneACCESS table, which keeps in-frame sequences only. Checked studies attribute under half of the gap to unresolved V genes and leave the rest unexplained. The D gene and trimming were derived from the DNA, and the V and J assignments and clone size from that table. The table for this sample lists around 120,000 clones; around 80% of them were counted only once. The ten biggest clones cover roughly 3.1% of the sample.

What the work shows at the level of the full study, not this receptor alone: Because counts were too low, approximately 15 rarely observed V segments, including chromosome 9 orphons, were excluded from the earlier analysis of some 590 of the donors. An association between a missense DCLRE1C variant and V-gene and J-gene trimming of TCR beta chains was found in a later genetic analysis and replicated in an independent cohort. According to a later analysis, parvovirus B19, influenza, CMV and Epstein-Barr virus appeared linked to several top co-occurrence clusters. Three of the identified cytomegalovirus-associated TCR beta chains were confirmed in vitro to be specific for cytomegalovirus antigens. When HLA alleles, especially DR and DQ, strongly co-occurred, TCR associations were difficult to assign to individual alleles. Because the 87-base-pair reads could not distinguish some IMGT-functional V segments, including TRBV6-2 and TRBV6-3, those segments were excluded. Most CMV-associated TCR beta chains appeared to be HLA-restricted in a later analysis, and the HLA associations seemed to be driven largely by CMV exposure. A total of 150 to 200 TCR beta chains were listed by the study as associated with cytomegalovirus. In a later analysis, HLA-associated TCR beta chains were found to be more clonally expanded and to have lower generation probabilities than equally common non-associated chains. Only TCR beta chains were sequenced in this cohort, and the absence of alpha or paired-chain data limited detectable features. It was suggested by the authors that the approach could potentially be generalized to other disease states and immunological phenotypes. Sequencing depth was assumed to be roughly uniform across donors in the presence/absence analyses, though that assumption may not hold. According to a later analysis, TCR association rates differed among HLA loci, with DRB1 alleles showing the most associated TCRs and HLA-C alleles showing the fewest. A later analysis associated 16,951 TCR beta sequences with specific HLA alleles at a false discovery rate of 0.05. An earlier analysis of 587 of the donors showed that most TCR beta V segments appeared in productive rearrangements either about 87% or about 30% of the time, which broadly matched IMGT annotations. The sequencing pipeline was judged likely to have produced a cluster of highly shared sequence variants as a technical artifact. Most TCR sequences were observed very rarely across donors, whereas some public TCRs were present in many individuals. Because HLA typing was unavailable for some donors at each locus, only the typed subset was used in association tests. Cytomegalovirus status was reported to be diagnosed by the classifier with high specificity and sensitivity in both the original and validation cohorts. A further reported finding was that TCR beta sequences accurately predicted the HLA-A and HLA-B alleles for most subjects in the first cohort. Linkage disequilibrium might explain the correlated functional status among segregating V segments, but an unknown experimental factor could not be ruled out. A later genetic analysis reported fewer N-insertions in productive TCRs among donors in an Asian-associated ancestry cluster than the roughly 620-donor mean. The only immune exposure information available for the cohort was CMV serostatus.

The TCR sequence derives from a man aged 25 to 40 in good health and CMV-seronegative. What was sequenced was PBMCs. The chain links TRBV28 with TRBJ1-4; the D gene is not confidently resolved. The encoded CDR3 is CASSLQVLNEKLFF. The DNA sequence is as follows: TGTGCCAGCAGTTTACAGGTGCTAAATGAAAAACTGTTTTTT.